The 9 T cell receptor beta chains given below trace back to one sample, sequenced in a study of T cells after yellow fever vaccination. Each CDR3 protein is one row after TCRdb ran MiXCR on the 5' RACE reads. This table holds 160,000 or so distinct CDR3 sequences, approximately 6.7% found once. The input for sequencing was CD4+ T cells sorted from PBMCs, taken 5 days after the first yellow fever vaccination. Receptors were obtained from a man between 18 and 35 years old who received the YFV17D yellow fever vaccine.

This chain links TRBV9 with TRBJ2-5, with 8 bases identical to TRBD2. The CDR3 extends over 15 amino acids. V gave up 5 bases and J gave up 1 base; unmatched junction bases: 7. CDR1 is SGDLS, CDR2 YYNGEE, per germline. The CDR3: CASSWSGGVQETQYF. CDR3 coding DNA: TGTGCCAGCAGTTGGAGCGGGGGAGTCCAAGAGACCCAGTACTTC. The complete variable domain, with remaining parts taken from reference TRBV9 and TRBJ2-5, reads DSGVTQTPKHLITATGQRVTLRCSPRSGDLSVYWYQQSLDQGLQFLIQYYNGEERAKGNILERFSAQQFPDLHSELNLSSLELGDSALYFCASSWSGGVQETQYFGPGTRLLVL.

The sample holds many counts of this clonotype. The V gene is TRBV4-3, the J gene TRBJ1-4, with D maybe TRBD1 (6 bases). The CDR3 sequence is 16 residues long. V was shortened by 4 bases and J by 2 bases, with 14 bases between the two germline ends. Germline loops: CDR1 LGHNA, CDR2 YSLEER. The CDR3 DNA reads as TGCGCCAGCAGCCTGGGCAGGGGTGCCACTAATGAAAAACTGTTTTTT. This sequence encodes CASSLGRGATNEKLFF.

This clonotype has ten or more counts. V gene TRBV27 combines with J gene TRBJ2-1; maybe TRBD1 (5 bases). V was trimmed by 5 bases and J by 0 bases, leaving 14 bases between them. The CDR3 runs to 16 residues. Looked up from germline, CDR1 is MNHEY and CDR2 is SMNVEV (reference sequence). CDR3 amino acids: CASSAWGTRSYNEQFF. Here the CDR3 DNA reads TGTGCCAGCAGTGCATGGGGCACGCGCTCCTACAATGAGCAGTTCTTC.

Many counts were recorded for this clonotype. The chain joins TRBV11-1 to TRBJ1-1; 8 bases align to TRBD1. Unmatched junction bases numbered 6, after V lost 11 bases and J lost 4 bases. CDR3 length: 12 residues. CDR1 and CDR2 (germline): SGHAT, FQDESV (reference sequence). The CDR3 spells CASDRGGTEAFF. The CDR3, as DNA: TGTGCCTCAGACAGGGGTGGCACTGAAGCTTTCTTT.

This clonotype was detected a few times. The rearrangement joins TRBV20-1 to TRBJ2-3; the D is unclear. Germline CDR1 reads DFQATT; CDR2 reads SNEGSKA (reference sequence). Trimming cost V 3 bases and J 7 bases, with 14 bases left between them. The CDR3 is 13 amino acids. The CDR3 DNA is TGCAGTGCTAGTAGTATGGCTACAAATACGCAGTATTTT. It is translated as CSASSMATNTQYF.

This clonotype was counted many times. The genes are TRBV7-8 and TRBJ2-7; 11 nucleotides align to TRBD1. The CDR3 extends over 16 amino acids. The germline V gene has CDR1 SGHVS and CDR2 FQNEAQ. With 4 bases clipped from V and 4 bases from J, the junction kept 9 bases outside the gene matches. The CDR3 is CASSSRPGQGGYEQYF. The CDR3, as DNA: TGTGCCAGCAGCTCACGACCGGGACAGGGGGGTTACGAGCAGTACTTC.

This clonotype was found a few times. The V call is TRBV7-2, the J call TRBJ2-1; D gene unclear. The V gene's germline CDR1 is SGHTA and CDR2 FQGNSA. V was trimmed by 5 bases and J by 4 bases, leaving 9 bases between them. This CDR3 spans 13 amino acids. The CDR3 region has the DNA TGTGCCAGCAGCGGCGCAAGGTACAATGAGCAGTTCTTC. Translation: CASSGARYNEQFF.

In this sample, this clonotype turned up many times. The V and J genes are TRBV19 and TRBJ2-7; possibly TRBD1 or TRBD2 for D (6 bases each). There are 15 residues in the CDR3. In germline, CDR1 is LNHDA, CDR2 SQIVND (reference sequence). The ends were cut back, 6 bases at V and 1 base at J, with 16 bases in the middle. The CDR3 DNA reads TGTGCCAGTAGCCGGGGGCCAACTTTATCCTACGAGCAGTACTTC. This encodes CASSRGPTLSYEQYF.

This clonotype was seen at least ten times. The rearrangement uses TRBV5-5 and TRBJ2-7; D perhaps matches TRBD1 (5 bases). This CDR3 is built from 15 residues. Germline V gene lookup returns CDR1 SGHKS and CDR2 YYEKEE (reference sequence). With 3 bases removed from V and 4 bases from J, the gap between germline ends came to 17 bases. The CDR3 sequence: CASSSAGNNGYEQYV. CDR3 nucleotide sequence: TGTGCCAGCAGCTCGGCAGGGAACAATGGGTACGAGCAGTACGTC.